This T cell receptor (beta chain) was observed in a study of sequential checkpoint blockade in melanoma. About the research overall: Approximately 20 patients had tumor biopsies before treatment and at week 13. Study-wide results and limits: Mutational load did not correlate with tumor T-cell fraction or clonality. Rising tumor T-cell fraction and clonality meant about 30 times likelier benefit.

Trimming took 4 bases from V and 8 from J, leaving 16 bases between them. The CDR3 totals 14 residues. Germline V gene data show CDR1 as SGDLS and CDR2 as YYNGEE. With respect to this clone: What it binds is unknown.

As for treatment: randomized to nivolumab then ipilimumab (arm A) or the reverse (arm B). None of the patients previously received DNA-damaging chemotherapy. Profiling relied on immunoSEQ multiplex PCR, and the TCRdb table lists in-frame clones only, not all of them. The sample lists about 13,000 clones, less than 35% occurring once. The material was tumor tissue (inferred from file names), obtained from a patient given nivolumab and ipilimumab in sequence. The chain employs TRBV9 and TRBJ2-1, with D perhaps matching TRBD1 (5 bases). The sequence came from a human donor with melanoma. CDR3: CASSPHLQGDEQFF. In DNA form, the CDR3 reads TGTGCCAGCAGCCCCCACCTCCAGGGCGATGAGCAGTTCTTC.